This passage covers 14 T cell receptor beta chains from one sample sequenced in a study of regulatory T cells in long-lasting Graves disease. Building the TCR beta libraries relied on iRepertoire HTBI primers, and CDR3 regions underwent Arm-PCR. TCRdb re-derived calls from the multiplex PCR reads in MiXCR, one entry per CDR3 protein. This sample has about 240,000 distinct CDR3 sequences, with 20% found just once. Specified time point: newly diagnosed GD, antithyroid drugs for less than 3 months. From PBMCs, RNA was extracted and then used to make the TCR library. This sample comprised peripheral blood mononuclear cells (PBMCs), obtained at new diagnosis, from a patient treated with antithyroid drugs. All receptors derive from a female donor with Graves disease.

There are many counts of this clonotype. V gene TRBV9 combines with J gene TRBJ2-5; TRBD2 matches at 15 bases. The CDR3 totals 16 residues. Germline lookup yields CDR1 SGDLS and CDR2 YYNGEE. V lost 3 bases, J lost 4 bases, and 4 bases stayed unmatched. CDR3 sequence: CASSAGTSGGRETQYF. The CDR3 coding sequence is TGTGCCAGCAGCGCGGGGACTAGCGGGGGGCGAGAGACCCAGTACTTC. Looking up the rest from reference TRBV9 and TRBJ2-5 gives the full variable domain: DSGVTQTPKHLITATGQRVTLRCSPRSGDLSVYWYQQSLDQGLQFLIQYYNGEERAKGNILERFSAQQFPDLHSELNLSSLELGDSALYFCASSAGTSGGRETQYFGPGTRLLVL.

This sequence joins TRBV5-4 and TRBJ2-3; no reliable D call. The CDR3 spans 16 residues. The V and J ends lost 0 bases and 1 base respectively, with 12 bases between them. Germline CDR1 is SGHNT and CDR2 is YYREEE (reference sequence). Written as DNA, the CDR3 is TGTGCCAGCAGCTTGGGGAGTGTTCGGGGCACAGATACGCAGTATTTT. Its protein product is CASSLGSVRGTDTQYF.

This clonotype was counted a single time. A much larger clone differs by one base, so this may be a read error. This chain links TRBV9 with TRBJ2-5; TRBD1 matches at 10 bases. Germline CDR1 is SGDLS and CDR2 is YYNGEE. CDR3 size: 17 residues. The CDR3 coding sequence is TGTGCCAGCAGCGTAGACCTCGGGACAGGGGTCGGAGAGGCCCAGTACTTC. This sequence encodes CASSVDLGTGVGEAQYF.

In its sample, this clonotype was seen many times. The V gene is TRBV5-1, the J gene TRBJ2-2; no definite D call. Germline lookup yields CDR1 SGHRS and CDR2 YFSETQ. The germline V and J ends were trimmed by 0 bases and 7 bases, with 10 bases remaining between them. The CDR3 extends over 14 amino acids. CDR3: CASSLERSLGELFF. The DNA for the CDR3 is TGCGCCAGCAGCTTGGAACGGTCCCTCGGGGAGCTGTTTTTT.

In its sample, this clonotype was seen a few times. The CDR3 DNA reads as TGTGCCAGCAGTCCTCTGGACAGGAACACCGGGGAGCTGTTTTTT. Translated: CASSPLDRNTGELFF. The chain combines TRBV6-1 with TRBJ2-2; possibly TRBD1 for D (6 bases). The V end was cut by 5 bases, the J end by 1 base, with 11 bases between. The CDR3 is 15 residues long. In germline, CDR1 is MNHNS, CDR2 SASEGT.

This clonotype was picked up many times. V is TRBV11-2 and J is TRBJ2-7; TRBD1 agrees at 7 bases. The germline V gene encodes CDR1 SGHAT and CDR2 FQNNGV. The trim removed 5 bases at V and 3 bases at J, leaving 10 bases unmatched. This CDR3 is 15 amino acids long. In DNA, the CDR3 is TGTGCCAGCAGCATAAACCGGGACAGCTACTACGAGCAGTACTTC. Translating gives CASSINRDSYYEQYF.

The chain carries TRBV7-2 and TRBJ2-1; 8 bases align to TRBD2. V shed 2 bases, J shed 2 bases, and the junction held 2 bases outside the gene matches. Germline V CDR1 and CDR2: SGHTA, FQGNSA. This CDR3 comprises 15 residues. The CDR3 DNA reads TGTGCCAGCAGCTTATGGCGGGGGGCCTACAATGAGCAGTTCTTC. It encodes CASSLWRGAYNEQFF.

Only one count was recorded for this clonotype. This may be a read error, as it is one base from a much larger clone. The rearrangement uses TRBV27 and TRBJ2-3; D is possibly TRBD2 (5 bases). The CDR3 has 17 residues. CDR1 is MNHEY and CDR2 is SMNVEV in the germline V gene (reference sequence). Trimming left V 8 bases short and J 5 bases short, with 26 bases between. CDR3 sequence: CASGPGGWSGPQDTQYF. The CDR3 bases are TGTGCCAGCGGCCCCGGAGGTTGGTCCGGACCCCAAGATACGCAGTATTTT.

This clonotype appeared many times. V gene TRBV12-3 or TRBV12-4 combines with J gene TRBJ1-2; D possibly corresponds to TRBD1 (5 bases). The V and J ends lost 4 bases and 7 bases respectively, with 16 bases between them. This CDR3 spans 14 amino acids. The CDR3, as DNA: TGTGCCAGCAGTTCGGGACCCCTAACTGGTGGCTACACCTTC. This sequence encodes CASSSGPLTGGYTF.

This clonotype was picked up many times. As DNA, the CDR3 is TGCGCCAGCAGCCCCGGCCCAGGGATATCGGAGACCCAGTACTTC. As protein: CASSPGPGISETQYF. The chain has TRBV4-1 and TRBJ2-5, with D perhaps TRBD1 (5 bases). Germline CDR1 and CDR2: MGHRA and YSYEKL. V was cut by 4 bases and J by 5 bases, with 17 bases left in between. The CDR3 is 15 residues long.

J is TRBJ2-1 and V is TRBV24-1; 10 nucleotides align to TRBD2. Germline V gene data show CDR1 as KGHDR and CDR2 as SFDVKD. Trimming took 5 bases from V and 3 from J; bases not matched to a gene: 3. The CDR3 totals 15 residues. The CDR3 DNA reads TGTGCCACCAGTGTTGCTAGCGGGGGCTACAATGAGCAGTTCTTC. Protein sequence: CATSVASGGYNEQFF.

This clonotype was picked up many times. This chain joins TRBV7-3 and TRBJ2-1; D remains ambiguous. V lost 2 bases and J lost 0, with 8 bases in between. This CDR3 contains 15 residues. The germline V gene has CDR1 SGHTA and CDR2 FQGTGA. The CDR3 loop is CASSLEGNSYNEQFF. The CDR3 DNA sequence: TGTGCCAGCAGCTTAGAAGGAAACTCCTACAATGAGCAGTTCTTC.

Comments on this clonotype: A read error may explain this, as a much larger clone is one base away. V usage is TRBV3-1 and J usage is TRBJ2-5, with no clear D. The germline V gene encodes CDR1 LGHDT and CDR2 YNNKEL (reference sequence). This CDR3 comprises 11 residues. V shed 4 bases and J shed 7 bases, with 7 bases lying between them. The CDR3 loop is CASSREATQYF. The DNA for the CDR3 is TGTGCCAGCAGCCGAGAGGCGACCCAGTACTTC.

This clonotype was detected ten times or more. The rearrangement links TRBV10-3 to TRBJ2-3; TRBD1 matches 9 bases. Germline CDR1 ENHRY, CDR2 SYGVKD. This CDR3 contains 15 residues. J lost 3 bases, V lost 5 bases, and 6 bases had no gene match. The CDR3 DNA sequence: TGTGCCATCAGTTCCGGGACAGGGCCTACAGATACGCAGTATTTT. Its translation is CAISSGTGPTDTQYF.